The 18 T cell receptor beta chains presented below share a single source sample, sequenced in a study of blood T cells in healthy people across ages. Using a J-beta primer mix together with a sample-barcoded 5' primer, a second PCR was run for roughly 6 to 12 cycles. TCRdb used MiXCR to reprocess the 5' RACE reads, holding one entry per CDR3 protein. The data contain 1.5 million to 2 million distinct CDR3 sequences, around 50% of them singletons. The specimen sequenced was blood. The receptors here all came from a woman aged 40 to 55 in good health.

V is TRBV16 and J is TRBJ2-4; 7 nucleotides agree with TRBD1. This CDR3 is built from 16 residues. V trimming: 0 bases; J trimming: 0 bases; junction bases outside the gene matches: 2. CDR1 KGHSY and CDR2 FQNENV come from the germline V gene. Here the CDR3 reads CASSQSRQGAKNIQYF. The DNA of the CDR3 is TGTGCCAGCAGCCAATCCCGACAGGGAGCCAAAAACATTCAGTACTTC.

This clonotype showed up just a few times. The chain carries TRBV4-1 and TRBJ2-7; D perhaps matches TRBD2 (5 bases). Germline CDR1 MGHRA, CDR2 YSYEKL. Trimming pared 1 base from V and 7 bases from J, leaving 11 bases between. The CDR3 is 13 residues long. This CDR3 is CASSQGAWREQYF. CDR3 in DNA: TGCGCCAGCAGCCAAGGGGCCTGGAGGGAGCAGTACTTC.

The rearrangement links TRBV2 to TRBJ2-1, with TRBD1 matching 9 bases. With V trimmed by 7 bases and J by 9 bases, 10 bases remained unmatched. In germline, CDR1 is SNHLY, CDR2 FYNNEI. This CDR3 comprises 14 residues. CDR3 sequence: CASISRDRASEQFF. CDR3 DNA: TGTGCCAGCATCTCCCGGGACAGGGCCAGTGAGCAGTTCTTC.

The rearrangement links TRBV19 to TRBJ2-3; perhaps TRBD2 as D (5 bases). Per germline, CDR1 LNHDA and CDR2 SQIVND (reference sequence). The V end lost 5 bases, the J end lost 6 bases, and 12 bases lay between the germline ends. The CDR3 runs 13 residues. DNA of the CDR3: TGTGCCAGTAGTGCCCTCCGAGGGGATACGCAGTATTTT. This codes for CASSALRGDTQYF.

The chain combines TRBV5-1 with TRBJ2-5; no clear D. V lost 0 bases, J lost 0 bases, and 6 bases lay in between. Germline values: CDR1 SGHRS, CDR2 YFSETQ. The CDR3 totals 14 residues. The chain's CDR3 is CASSLAFYQETQYF. The CDR3, as DNA: TGCGCCAGCAGCTTGGCCTTTTACCAAGAGACCCAGTACTTC.

This clonotype was detected only a few times. This chain joins TRBV20-1 and TRBJ2-1; no firm D call. The V end lost 1 base, the J end lost 4 bases, and 14 bases lay between the germline ends. Germline CDR1 DFQATT, CDR2 SNEGSKA (reference sequence). CDR3 length: 15 residues. CDR3 nucleotide sequence: TGCAGTGCTAGAGTGGTAGGGTCGACGTACAATGAGCAGTTCTTC. It codes for CSARVVGSTYNEQFF.

The chain uses TRBV7-2 and TRBJ2-1; the D call may be TRBD1 or TRBD2 (5 bases each). The J call is uncertain, as TRBJ2-7 better fits the DNA end. Germline CDR1 SGHTA, CDR2 FQGNSA. The CDR3 runs to 14 residues. The CDR3 DNA reads TGTGCCAGCAGCTCATGGGGGACCTACAATGAGCAGTACTTC. Protein product: CASSSWGTYNEQYF.

This clonotype was seen a single time. At one end, the junction sequence differs from germline, possibly due to a read error. CDR3 sequence: CAGSHEGGGASYEQYF. CDR3 sequence (DNA): TGTGCCGGCAGTCACGAAGGTGGGGGGGCATCCTACGAGCAGTACTTC. The chain couples TRBV27 to TRBJ2-7; TRBD2 is a possible D gene (7 bases). The CDR3 covers 16 residues. From germline, CDR1 is MNHEY and CDR2 SMNVEV (reference sequence).

The V and J genes are TRBV6-2 or TRBV6-3 and TRBJ2-7; 8 positions agree with TRBD1. The CDR3 length is 16 residues. The trim removed 2 bases at V and 7 bases at J, leaving 13 bases unmatched. The V gene's germline CDR1 is MNHEY and CDR2 SVGEGT. CDR3 protein: CASSYRTGFIFTEQYF. The CDR3 nucleotides read TGTGCCAGCAGTTACAGGACAGGGTTTATATTTACTGAGCAGTACTTC.

This clonotype was seen only a few times. The rearrangement joins TRBV4-2 to TRBJ1-6; 9 bases match TRBD1. V shed 0 bases and J 9 bases; nucleotides not matched to a gene: 6. Germline V CDR1 and CDR2: LGHNA, YNFKEQ. The CDR3 runs to 16 residues. The CDR3 loop is CASSQDRTGAGSPLHF. Written as DNA, the CDR3 is TGTGCCAGCAGCCAAGATCGGACAGGGGCGGGTTCACCCCTCCACTTT.

The gene calls are TRBV28 and TRBJ2-5; 7 nucleotides match TRBD2. CDR1 and CDR2 from the germline V gene are MDHEN and SYDVKM. V gave up 3 bases and J gave up 5 bases; unmatched junction bases: 12. The CDR3 is 16 amino acids. As DNA, the CDR3 is TGTGCCAGCAGTTTTTATGGGAGGGATTTTTCGGAGACCCAGTACTTC. This encodes CASSFYGRDFSETQYF.

The rearrangement links TRBV18 to TRBJ2-3; 8 nucleotides line up with TRBD1. V gave up 7 bases and J gave up 6 bases; unmatched junction bases: 6. The CDR3 extends over 13 amino acids. Germline CDR1 KGHSH, CDR2 LQKENI. The CDR3 region has the DNA TGTGCCAGCTTCCAGGGGGCCTCGGATACGCAGTATTTT. Its translation: CASFQGASDTQYF.

J is TRBJ1-2 and V is TRBV5-1, with 9 bases aligning to TRBD1. Germline lookup yields CDR1 SGHRS and CDR2 YFSETQ. CDR3 size: 17 residues. The ends lost 1 base at V and 6 bases at J; junction bases unmatched: 13. The CDR3 protein is CASSLSTPRDRDDGYTF. CDR3 bases: TGCGCCAGCAGCTTGAGCACCCCACGGGACAGGGATGATGGCTACACCTTC.

The V and J genes are TRBV9 and TRBJ2-1, with TRBD1 matching over 12 bases. The CDR3 has 18 residues. Germline V lookup: CDR1 SGDLS, CDR2 YYNGEE. The trim removed 0 bases at V and 7 bases at J, leaving 11 bases unmatched. The CDR3 spells CASSVAKGGDRGPNEQFF. CDR3 nucleotide sequence: TGTGCCAGCAGCGTAGCTAAGGGGGGGGACAGGGGGCCAAATGAGCAGTTCTTC.

V and J are TRBV12-3 or TRBV12-4 and TRBJ2-1; D ambiguous. The V end was cut by 1 base, the J end by 9 bases, with 10 bases between. This CDR3 comprises 13 residues. Here the CDR3 reads CASSLGKLREQFF. CDR3 nucleotide sequence: TGTGCCAGCAGTTTAGGTAAACTCCGTGAGCAGTTCTTC.

This clonotype was seen a few times. V gene TRBV29-1 combines with J gene TRBJ2-3, with 7 bases fitting TRBD2. V dropped 8 bases and J dropped 2; count of bases not matched to a gene: 7. There are 13 residues in the CDR3. From germline, CDR1 is SQVTM and CDR2 ANQGSEA. The CDR3 DNA reads TGCAGCTCCGGGAGGCTTCCCACAGATACGCAGTATTTT. Its protein is CSSGRLPTDTQYF.

V usage is TRBV5-5 and J usage is TRBJ1-5; the D gene is possibly TRBD1 (6 bases). This CDR3 has 14 residues. Germline CDR1 reads SGHKS; CDR2 reads YYEKEE (reference sequence). Between the trimmed V and J ends, which lost 4 bases and 0 bases, there was a span of 8 bases. The CDR3 region has the DNA TGTGCCAGCAGCCCAGGGGTTAGCAATCAGCCCCAGCATTTT. This sequence encodes CASSPGVSNQPQHF.

The chain joins TRBV7-9 to TRBJ1-2; D unclear. The CDR3 consists of 14 residues. Germline CDR1 is SEHNR and CDR2 is FQNEAQ (reference sequence). V was pared by 1 base and J by 8 bases, with 14 bases between. CDR3 DNA: TGTGCCAGCAGCTTAGATATTTTTACGGGGGGCTACACCTTC. Translation gives CASSLDIFTGGYTF.